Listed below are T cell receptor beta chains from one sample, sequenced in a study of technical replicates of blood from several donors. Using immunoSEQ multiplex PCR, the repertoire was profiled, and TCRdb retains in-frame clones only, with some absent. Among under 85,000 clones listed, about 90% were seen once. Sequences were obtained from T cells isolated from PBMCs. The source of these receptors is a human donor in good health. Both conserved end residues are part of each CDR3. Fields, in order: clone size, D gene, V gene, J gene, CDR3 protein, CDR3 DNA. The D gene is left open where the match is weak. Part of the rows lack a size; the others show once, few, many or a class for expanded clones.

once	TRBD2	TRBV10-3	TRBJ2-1	CAITSGLAGELHYNEQFF	TGTGCCATCACTTCGGGACTAGCGGGAGAGCTTCACTACAATGAGCAGTTCTTC
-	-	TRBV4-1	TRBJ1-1	CASRRKGKTGSTEAFF	TGCGCCAGCAGACGGAAAGGGAAAACAGGGTCCACTGAAGCTTTCTTT
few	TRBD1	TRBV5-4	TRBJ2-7	CASSLGTASYEQYF	TGTGCCAGCAGCTTAGGGACAGCCTCCTACGAGCAGTACTTC
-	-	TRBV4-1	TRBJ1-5	CASSPVGEGNQPQHF	TGCGCCAGCAGTCCGGTAGGCGAGGGCAATCAGCCCCAGCATTTT
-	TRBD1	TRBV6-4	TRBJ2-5	CASSSLRGETQYF	TGTGCCAGCAGCAGCCTCAGGGGGGAGACCCAGTACTTC
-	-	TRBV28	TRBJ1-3	CASGQGGGNTIYF	TGTGCCAGCGGCCAGGGTGGAGGAAACACCATATATTTT
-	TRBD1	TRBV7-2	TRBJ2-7	CASRDRKAYEQYF	TGTGCCAGCCGGGACAGGAAAGCCTACGAGCAGTACTTC
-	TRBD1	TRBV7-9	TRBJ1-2	CASSGLPGTGNYGYTF	TGTGCCAGCAGCGGCTTACCAGGGACAGGAAACTATGGCTACACCTTC
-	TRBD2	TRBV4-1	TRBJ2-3	CASSVREGTDTQYF	TGCGCCAGCAGCGTGCGGGAGGGCACAGATACGCAGTATTTT
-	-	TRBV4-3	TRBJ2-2	CASSQVLRNTGELFF	TGCGCCAGCAGCCAAGTTTTGCGTAACACCGGGGAGCTGTTTTTT
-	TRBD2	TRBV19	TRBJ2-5	CASSIEGAGKGKTQYF	TGTGCCAGTAGTATAGAAGGAGCGGGAAAGGGCAAGACCCAGTACTTC
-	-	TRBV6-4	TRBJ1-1	CASSDGRNTEAFF	TGTGCCAGCAGTGATGGGAGGAACACTGAAGCTTTCTTT
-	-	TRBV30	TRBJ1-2	CASRRQSSYGYTF	TGTGCCTCTCGACGACAGTCCAGCTATGGCTACACCTTC
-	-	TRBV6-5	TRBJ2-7	CASSYGAVSLTYEQYF	TGTGCCAGCAGTTACGGCGCGGTCAGTCTTACCTACGAGCAGTACTTC
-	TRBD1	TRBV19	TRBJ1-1	CASQIETGGLNTEAFF	TGTGCCAGTCAGATCGAGACAGGGGGCTTGAACACTGAAGCTTTCTTT
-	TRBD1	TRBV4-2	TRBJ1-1	CASSQSTGGHAEAFF	TGTGCCAGCAGCCAGTCGACAGGGGGCCACGCTGAAGCTTTCTTT
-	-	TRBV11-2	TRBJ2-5	CASSFGLQETQYF	TGTGCCAGCAGCTTTGGACTACAAGAGACCCAGTACTTC
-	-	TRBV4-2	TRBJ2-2	CASTPEVANTGELFF	TGTGCCAGCACCCCGGAGGTTGCGAACACCGGGGAGCTGTTTTTT
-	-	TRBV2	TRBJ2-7	CASSVNYEQYF	TGTGCCAGCAGCGTAAACTACGAGCAGTACTTC
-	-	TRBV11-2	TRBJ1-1	CASSLAGVYDEAFF	TGTGCCAGCAGCTTAGCAGGGGTATATGATGAAGCTTTCTTT
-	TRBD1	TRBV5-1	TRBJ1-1	CASGTGNTEAFF	TGCGCCAGCGGGACAGGGAACACTGAAGCTTTCTTT
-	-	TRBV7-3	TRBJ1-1	CASSLGQNTEAFF	TGTGCCAGCAGCCTGGGACAGAACACTGAAGCTTTCTTT
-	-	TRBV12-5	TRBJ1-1	CASGQLDEAFF	TGTGCTAGTGGACAGCTCGATGAAGCTTTCTTT
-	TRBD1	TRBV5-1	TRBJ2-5	CASSFRDSPETQYF	TGCGCCAGCAGCTTTAGGGACAGCCCAGAGACCCAGTACTTC
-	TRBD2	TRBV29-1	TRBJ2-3	CSVSGTRGTDTQYF	TGCAGCGTCTCCGGGACTAGAGGCACAGATACGCAGTATTTT
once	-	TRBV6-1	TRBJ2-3	CASSGLGDTQYF	TGTGCCAGCAGTGGCCTAGGAGATACGCAGTATTTT
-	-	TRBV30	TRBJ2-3	CAWSLVTDTDTQYF	TGTGCCTGGAGTCTCGTAACAGACACAGATACGCAGTATTTT
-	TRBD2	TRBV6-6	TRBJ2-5	CASSYTSVQETQYF	TGTGCCAGCAGTTATACTAGCGTACAAGAGACCCAGTACTTC
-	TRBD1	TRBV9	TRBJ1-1	CASSLGQGRGTEAFF	TGTGCCAGCAGCCTGGGACAGGGGCGCGGCACTGAAGCTTTCTTT
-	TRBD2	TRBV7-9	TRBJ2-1	CASSLVASGRSHEQFF	TGTGCCAGCAGCTTAGTGGCTAGCGGGAGGTCCCATGAGCAGTTCTTC
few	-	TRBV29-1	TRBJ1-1	CSVGQNTEAFF	TGCAGCGTTGGACAGAACACTGAAGCTTTCTTT
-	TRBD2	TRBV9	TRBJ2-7	CASRLLAGASTYEQYF	TGTGCCAGCAGGTTACTAGCGGGGGCTTCAACCTACGAGCAGTACTTC
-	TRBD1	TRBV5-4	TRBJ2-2	CASSMDRGPGELFF	TGTGCCAGCAGCATGGACAGGGGGCCCGGGGAGCTGTTTTTT
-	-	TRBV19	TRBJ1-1	CASIPGHPNTEAFF	TGTGCCAGTATCCCTGGACATCCGAACACTGAAGCTTTCTTT
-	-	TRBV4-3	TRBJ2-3	CASSQENARDFTDTQYF	TGCGCCAGCAGCCAAGAAAATGCCCGAGACTTCACAGATACGCAGTATTTT
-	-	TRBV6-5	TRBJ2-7	CASRQGQFYEQYF	TGTGCCAGCAGGCAAGGACAGTTCTACGAGCAGTACTTC
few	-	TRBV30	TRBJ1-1	CAWSSYREAFF	TGTGCCTGGAGTTCCTACAGAGAAGCTTTCTTT
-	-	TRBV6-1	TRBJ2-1	CASSEIGGREQFF	TGTGCCAGCAGTGAAATCGGGGGTCGTGAGCAGTTCTTC
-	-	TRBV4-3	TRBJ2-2	CASSQNSGGELFF	TGCGCCAGCAGCCAAAACAGCGGCGGGGAGCTGTTTTTT
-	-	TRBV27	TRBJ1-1	CASSFMAGGEAFF	TGTGCCAGCAGTTTCATGGCAGGAGGCGAAGCTTTCTTT